One and the same sample provided the 12 T cell receptor beta chains below, sequenced in a study of T cell repertoires in ileal Crohn's disease. Time point noted: neoterminal ileum biopsy at postoperative endoscopy, about 6 months after surgery. The assay was immunoSEQ multiplex PCR, and TCRdb's table has in-frame clones only and misses some. Of roughly 16,000 clones listed, approximately 70% are singletons. Sequenced sample: ileal tissue. These receptors were taken from an adult with Crohn's disease.

The rearrangement joins TRBV7-9 to TRBJ1-2; 10 nucleotides agree with TRBD1. The germline V gene has CDR1 SEHNR and CDR2 FQNEAQ (reference sequence). Trimming cost V 3 bases and J 1 base; bases outside gene matches: 2. This CDR3 comprises 15 residues. The CDR3 spells CASSLGQGRNYGYTF. The CDR3 region has the DNA TGTGCCAGCAGCTTGGGACAGGGGCGTAACTATGGCTACACCTTC.

This chain links TRBV13 with TRBJ1-1, with 8 nucleotides matching TRBD1. Trimming cost V 4 bases and J 0 bases; bases outside gene matches: 7. Per the germline V gene, CDR1 is PRHDT and CDR2 is FYEKMQ (reference sequence). The CDR3 covers 16 residues. The CDR3: CASSSVDRGLNTEAFF. In DNA form, the CDR3 reads TGTGCCAGCAGCTCAGTAGACAGGGGCCTGAACACTGAAGCTTTCTTT.

This clone showed up just a few times. V and J are TRBV4-1 and TRBJ1-4, with 7 bases matching TRBD1. CDR1 is MGHRA, CDR2 YSYEKL, per germline. This CDR3 region has 16 residues. With 1 base clipped from V and 5 bases from J, the junction kept 7 bases outside the gene matches. The CDR3 nucleotides are TGCGCCAGCAGCCAAGGTCTCAGGGGGTGGAATGAAAAACTGTTTTTT. Translated: CASSQGLRGWNEKLFF.

The V gene is TRBV27, the J gene TRBJ2-2; D remains ambiguous. The CDR3 runs to 13 residues. Germline V gives CDR1 MNHEY, CDR2 SMNVEV (reference sequence). V gave up 3 bases and J gave up 7 bases, with 9 bases separating them. The DNA for the CDR3 is TGTGCCAGCAGTTTGAGGTGGCGCGGGGAGCTGTTTTTT. Residues: CASSLRWRGELFF.

The table lists this clone with a few counts. The chain employs TRBV7-9 and TRBJ2-5, with TRBD1 matching over 8 bases. Germline V lookup: CDR1 SEHNR, CDR2 FQNEAQ (reference sequence). The CDR3 is 15 amino acids. V shed 5 bases and J 0 bases; nucleotides not matched to a gene: 5. CDR3 nucleotides: TGTGCCAGCAGCCCTCACAGGGGGTACCAAGAGACCCAGTACTTC. Residues: CASSPHRGYQETQYF.

The chain links TRBV30 to TRBJ1-5; maybe TRBD1 (6 bases). From germline, CDR1 is GTSNPN and CDR2 SVGIG (reference sequence). The CDR3 is 13 residues long. V was pared by 5 bases and J by 6 bases, with 14 bases between. The CDR3 coding sequence is TGTGCCTGGGGCACAGGGTTGAGTCAGCCCCAGCATTTT. Amino acids: CAWGTGLSQPQHF.

This rearrangement joins TRBV27 to TRBJ1-5; TRBD1 agrees at 7 bases. Germline values: CDR1 MNHEY, CDR2 SMNVEV (reference sequence). The trim removed 10 bases at V and 7 bases at J, leaving 7 bases unmatched. This CDR3 comprises 12 residues. The CDR3 here is CATRQGRQPQHF. In nucleotides, the CDR3 is TGTGCCACTCGACAGGGACGGCAGCCCCAGCATTTT.

This clone was seen a few times. The chain links TRBV4-2 to TRBJ1-5; TRBD1 matches at 11 bases. Trimming removed 0 bases from V and 6 bases from J; junction bases left unmatched: 1. The CDR3 extends over 15 amino acids. Germline loops: CDR1 LGHNA, CDR2 YNFKEQ. CDR3 in amino acids: CASSQEGQGGQPQHF. DNA for the CDR3: TGTGCCAGCAGCCAAGAGGGACAGGGGGGTCAGCCCCAGCATTTT.

This rearrangement joins TRBV19 to TRBJ1-2, with 7 positions matching TRBD1. Per germline, CDR1 LNHDA and CDR2 SQIVND (reference sequence). After removal of 5 bases from V and 6 bases from J, the junction contained 6 bases not matched to a gene. The CDR3 runs 13 residues. The CDR3 is CASSATGRNGYTF. Here the CDR3 DNA reads TGTGCCAGTAGTGCGACAGGGAGGAATGGCTACACCTTC.

This clone was seen a handful of times. The chain links TRBV2 to TRBJ1-6, with TRBD1 matching over 8 bases. The CDR3 covers 16 residues. Losses at the gene ends were 5 bases for V and 6 bases for J; bases not matched to a gene: 9. Per germline, CDR1 SNHLY and CDR2 FYNNEI. The DNA for the CDR3 is TGTGCCAGCAGTAAGGACAGGGTCGAGCGTAATTCACCCCTCCACTTT. Translation: CASSKDRVERNSPLHF.

The chain is built from TRBV30 and TRBJ1-5; 7 nucleotides agree with TRBD1. The CDR3 runs 15 residues. The junction had 4 bases not matched to a gene; V was cut back by 2 bases and J by 0 bases. CDR1 and CDR2 from the germline V gene are GTSNPN and SVGIG (reference sequence). The CDR3 DNA sequence: TGTGCCTGGAGTAAACAGGGGTATAGCAATCAGCCCCAGCATTTT. This gives the protein CAWSKQGYSNQPQHF. Full variable domain (outside the CDR3, taken from reference TRBV30 and TRBJ1-5): SQTIHQWPATLVQPVGSPLSLECTVEGTSNPNLYWYRQAAGRGLQLLFYSVGIGQISSEVPQNLSASRPQDRQFILSSKKLLLSDSGFYLCAWSKQGYSNQPQHFGDGTRLSIL.

The chain links TRBV6-5 to TRBJ1-6; a weak D match, TRBD1 (6 bases). The CDR3 spans 15 residues. Trimming cost V 4 bases and J 8 bases, with 15 bases left between them. Germline CDR1 and CDR2: MNHEY and SVGAGI. CDR3 sequence: CASSSLPGHDSPLHF. In DNA form, the CDR3 reads TGTGCCAGCAGTTCACTCCCGGGACATGATTCACCCCTCCACTTT.